Sequencing of this T cell receptor (beta chain) was carried out in a study of OX40 agonist ivuxolimab in advanced cancers. Regarding this clone: No antigen is known for it.

Clones were sequenced by immunoSEQ multiplex PCR, and TCRdb holds only the in-frame ones, with some missing. The sample lists some 43,000 clones, 85% to 95% occurring once. Study-level findings and limits: More expanded clones were found, on average, in CD8+ than in CD4+ T cells.

This TCR came from an adult with an advanced solid tumor such as melanoma, head and neck, liver or kidney cancer. The sample consisted of CD4+ or CD8+ T cells sorted from blood, taken in a trial of the OX40 agonist ivuxolimab.

CDR3 DNA sequence: TGTGCCAGCAGTACTCGGGACAACCTATACAATGAGCAGTTCTTC. This encodes CASSTRDNLYNEQFF. The chain combines TRBV27 with TRBJ2-1; tentative D call: TRBD1 (6 bases). There are 15 residues in the CDR3. V dropped 5 bases and J dropped 4 bases, with 15 bases sitting between them. CDR1 is MNHEY and CDR2 is SMNVEV in the germline V gene (reference sequence).